The T cell receptor (beta chain) described here comes from a study of blood T cell repertoires in COVID-19 (dated by TCRdb to 2019 to 2021). The study in broad terms: The collaborator samples originated in the United States, Italy and Spain and spanned the acute and convalescent phases of COVID-19. Nearly every sample came with metadata listing a de-identified subject ID, COVID-19 status, age in years and sex. The prospective study material was composed of cDNA or gDNA derived from T cells, B-cell-depleted T cells, or PBMCs. The dataset comprised deeply sampled blood TCRbeta repertoires from subjects exposed to, actively infected with, or recovered from COVID-19. A freely available public database, intended as a resource for researchers studying the immune response to SARS-CoV-2, is where the repertoires were released. Where HLA class I and class II types were available, the types were taken from metadata supplied by the sample provider, not from assay-based typing. Samples were obtained from the ongoing ImmuneRACE study (first 160 participants) and from 950 to 1,500 subjects provided by 6 global collaborators. Here is what the overall study found, with its caveats: Clinical and demographic metadata were provided uncurated, with the amount varying by source and participant.

TCRbeta CDR3 regions were amplified from genomic DNA using the immunoSEQ Assay, a bias-controlled multiplex PCR. Regarding the original processing steps: Nucleated cell counts per sample were estimated from amplification of reference gene primers within the assay. To quantify the absolute abundance of each unique TCRbeta CDR3 rearrangement, sequence reads were collapsed and filtered. For each sample, productive Simpson clonality was calculated as the square root of Simpson's diversity index across productive rearrangements. TCRdb carries this immuneACCESS record with in-frame sequences only. Its versions omit some clonotypes, under half of them owing to an unresolved V gene in the studies checked, with the rest unexplained. The DNA was the basis for D and trimming; V, J and clone size are from that table. Recorded for this sample are some 170,000 clones; more than 75% of them occurred a single time. The leading ten clones occupy roughly 1.2% of the sample.

In the prospective study, participants were about 18 to 100 years old, resided in 25 or so geographic areas of the United States, and were enrolled through a virtual design. In the prospective study, cohorts were assigned on the basis of participant-reported clinical history obtained from a screening survey and a study questionnaire. In the prospective study, whole blood, serum and a nasopharyngeal or oropharyngeal swab were collected from each participant by mobile phlebotomists. Prospective study participants could optionally give additional blood draws and questionnaires over a roughly two-month period. Blood samples from the prospective study were shipped frozen or at room temperature prior to DNA extraction. For this clone: What this receptor recognizes is not known. No much larger clone exists at a distance of one base, and base qualities are not known.

The sequence came from a human donor with acute COVID-19. The donor label of this sample is uncertain. Sequenced input: PBMCs or T cells enriched from blood (not recorded which).

DNA sequence: TGCGCCAGCAGCCGCGGCGGGACAGGGGGTTACGAGCAGTACTTC. Its product reads: CASSRGGTGGYEQYF. The V and J genes are TRBV5-1 and TRBJ2-7; TRBD1 matches 11 bases in the middle. The CDR3 spans 15 residues, from the cysteine through the phenylalanine. The entry retains the CDR3 DNA only, 45 bases that are in frame from base 1. Based on the germline V gene, the CDR1 and CDR2 sequences are SGHRS and YFSETQ. Ends trimmed: V by 4 bases, J by 4 bases; bases unmatched to a gene: 7. The reference TRBV5-1 and TRBJ2-7 proteins fill in what lies around the CDR3, so the full variable domain reads KAGVTQTPRYLIKTRGQQVTLSCSPISGHRSVSWYQQTPGQGLQFLFEYFSETQRNKGNFPGRFSGRQFSNSRSEMNVSTLELGDSALYLCASSRGGTGGYEQYFGPGTRLTVT.